Below, 2 T cell receptor beta chains from the same sample are listed, as sequenced in a study. TCRdb analysed the 5' RACE reads with MiXCR anew, one entry per CDR3 protein. The sample lists over 55,000 distinct CDR3 sequences, around 30% seen once, with roughly 2.1% in the top ten. The sample taken for sequencing was tumor-infiltrating naive CD4+ T cells sorted from the breast tumor. Subset specified: naive CD4+ T cells, CD4+CD45RA+CD25-. The receptors derive from a female donor with breast cancer.

The chain combines TRBV28 with TRBJ2-7; 7 bases align to TRBD2. V lost 0 bases to trimming and J lost 4 bases; unmatched junction nucleotides: 6. Germline assignment: CDR1 MDHEN and CDR2 SYDVKM. The CDR3 extends over 15 amino acids. As DNA, the CDR3 is TGTGCCAGCAGTTTATGGGGAGGGCCCCCTTACGAGCAGTACTTC. Translation: CASSLWGGPPYEQYF. Full variable domain (missing parts from reference TRBV28 and TRBJ2-7): DVKVTQSSRYLVKRTGEKVFLECVQDMDHENMFWYRQDPGLGLRLIYFSYDVKMKEKGDIPEGYSVSREKKERFSLILESASTNQTSMYLCASSLWGGPPYEQYFGPGTRLTVT.

This clonotype was counted between two and nine times. This chain links TRBV29-1 with TRBJ1-2; 9 nucleotides agree with TRBD1. Germline lookup yields CDR1 SQVTM and CDR2 ANQGSEA. After removal of 6 bases from V and 4 bases from J, the junction contained 3 bases not matched to a gene. The CDR3 extends over 12 amino acids. CDR3 DNA sequence: TGCAGCGTGACAGGGGGTCCCTATGGCTACACCTTC. Residues: CSVTGGPYGYTF.